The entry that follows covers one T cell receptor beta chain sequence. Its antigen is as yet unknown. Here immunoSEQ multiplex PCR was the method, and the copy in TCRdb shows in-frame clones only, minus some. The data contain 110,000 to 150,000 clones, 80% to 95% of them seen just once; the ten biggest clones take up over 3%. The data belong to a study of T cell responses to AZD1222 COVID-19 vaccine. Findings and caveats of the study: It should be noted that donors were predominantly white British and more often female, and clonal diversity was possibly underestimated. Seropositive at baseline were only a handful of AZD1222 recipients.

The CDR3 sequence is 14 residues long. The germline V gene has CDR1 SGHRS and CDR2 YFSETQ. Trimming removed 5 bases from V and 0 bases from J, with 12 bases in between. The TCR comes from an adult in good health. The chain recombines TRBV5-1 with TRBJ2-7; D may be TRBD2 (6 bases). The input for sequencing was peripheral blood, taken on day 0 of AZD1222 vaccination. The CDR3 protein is CASREGAGSYEQYF. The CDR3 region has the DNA TGCGCCAGCAGGGAAGGAGCGGGCTCCTACGAGCAGTACTTC. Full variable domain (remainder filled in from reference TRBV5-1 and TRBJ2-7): KAGVTQTPRYLIKTRGQQVTLSCSPISGHRSVSWYQQTPGQGLQFLFEYFSETQRNKGNFPGRFSGRQFSNSRSEMNVSTLELGDSALYLCASREGAGSYEQYFGPGTRLTVT.